A single T cell receptor (beta chain) is shown here with its context. Its specificity is not known. V trimming: 2 bases; J trimming: 5 bases; junction bases outside the gene matches: 5. The CDR3 covers 14 residues. From germline, CDR1 is SGHNT and CDR2 YYREEE (reference sequence). The sample is drawn from a study of cytomegalovirus exposure and HLA in healthy donors. The PCR employed 60 Vbeta primers together with 13 Jbeta primers. Assay used: immunoSEQ multiplex PCR; TCRdb lists only in-frame clones, some missing. This repertoire shows roughly 120,000 clones, roughly three quarters found once; its top ten account for 15% to 20%. The donors (healthy individuals) were bone marrow donors. General study results and limits: The authors excluded some V segments, including TRBV6-2 and TRBV6-3, as indistinguishable. The authors later linked a missense DCLRE1C variant to TCR beta V- and J-gene trimming.

V gene TRBV5-4 combines with J gene TRBJ2-7, with 9 bases that match TRBD1. The receptor's source is a middle-aged man in good health and CMV-seropositive. The sample consisted of PBMCs. CDR3 bases: TGTGCCAGCAGCTTACCCGACAGGGGGGACGAGCAGTACTTC. Its protein is CASSLPDRGDEQYF.